This is a list of T cell receptor beta chains from one sample in a study of cytomegalovirus exposure and HLA in healthy donors. TCRdb's table, derived via immunoSEQ multiplex PCR, lists solely in-frame clones and lacks some. The data hold about 94,000 clones, with roughly 80% observed a single time. Sequencing was performed on PBMCs. These receptor sequences come from a human donor in good health. Both conserved end residues are part of each CDR3. Each record gives: V gene, D gene, J gene, clone size, CDR3 protein, CDR3 DNA. The D gene is left open where the match is weak. Clone size is shown for a subset of rows, as once, few, many or a class of expanded clone.

v_gene: TRBV28
d_gene: TRBD1
j_gene: TRBJ2-7
abundance: NA
CDR3aa: CASRGTGTGFPYEQYF
CDR3nt: TGTGCCAGCAGGGGGACCGGGACAGGGTTCCCCTACGAGCAGTACTTC

v_gene: TRBV18
d_gene: TRBD2
j_gene: TRBJ2-1
abundance: NA
CDR3aa: CASSIAGSLQNEQFF
CDR3nt: TGTGCCAGCTCAATAGCGGGAAGTCTTCAGAATGAGCAGTTCTTC

v_gene: TRBV19
d_gene: TRBD1
j_gene: TRBJ1-5
abundance: NA
CDR3aa: CASRTGDNQPQHF
CDR3nt: TGTGCCAGTAGAACAGGGGACAATCAGCCCCAGCATTTT

v_gene: TRBV5-1
d_gene: NA
j_gene: TRBJ1-2
abundance: NA
CDR3aa: CASRGAGRGDYGYTF
CDR3nt: TGCGCCAGCAGAGGTGCGGGGAGAGGTGACTATGGCTACACCTTC

v_gene: TRBV6-1
d_gene: TRBD1
j_gene: TRBJ2-3
abundance: NA
CDR3aa: CASSGLRTGRYSDTQYF
CDR3nt: TGTGCCAGCAGTGGTTTGAGGACAGGACGATACTCAGATACGCAGTATTTT

v_gene: TRBV2
d_gene: NA
j_gene: TRBJ1-4
abundance: NA
CDR3aa: CASHPARIGAPNEKLFF
CDR3nt: TGTGCCAGCCACCCCGCCCGCATAGGGGCCCCTAATGAAAAACTGTTTTTT

v_gene: TRBV6-5
d_gene: NA
j_gene: TRBJ2-5
abundance: few
CDR3aa: CASSYTDGGETQYF
CDR3nt: TGTGCCAGCAGTTATACGGACGGCGGGGAGACCCAGTACTTC

v_gene: TRBV9
d_gene: NA
j_gene: TRBJ2-5
abundance: NA
CDR3aa: CASNRAGETQYF
CDR3nt: TGTGCCAGCAACCGGGCGGGAGAGACCCAGTACTTC

v_gene: TRBV5-1
d_gene: NA
j_gene: TRBJ1-4
abundance: NA
CDR3aa: CASSLAGGGANEKLFF
CDR3nt: TGCGCCAGCAGCTTGGCGGGCGGGGGAGCTAATGAAAAACTGTTTTTT

v_gene: TRBV5-4
d_gene: TRBD1
j_gene: TRBJ1-1
abundance: NA
CDR3aa: CASSAPTGVGTEAFF
CDR3nt: TGTGCCAGCAGCGCTCCGACAGGGGTGGGAACTGAAGCTTTCTTT

v_gene: TRBV6-1
d_gene: NA
j_gene: TRBJ1-2
abundance: NA
CDR3aa: CASSGPTHQRGRSSGGYTF
CDR3nt: TGTGCCAGCAGTGGACCGACACATCAGCGGGGACGGAGCTCGGGGGGCTACACCTTC

v_gene: TRBV7-3
d_gene: TRBD1
j_gene: TRBJ1-1
abundance: NA
CDR3aa: CASSLSPGQGVNTEAFF
CDR3nt: TGTGCCAGCAGCTTAAGCCCGGGACAGGGGGTGAACACTGAAGCTTTCTTT

v_gene: TRBV5-1
d_gene: TRBD1
j_gene: TRBJ2-7
abundance: NA
CDR3aa: CASSSSGTAYEQYF
CDR3nt: TGCGCCAGCAGCTCTAGTGGGACAGCCTACGAGCAGTACTTC

v_gene: TRBV30
d_gene: TRBD2
j_gene: TRBJ2-7
abundance: NA
CDR3aa: CAWSDQGLAGWGEQYF
CDR3nt: TGTGCCTGGAGTGACCAGGGGCTAGCGGGTTGGGGGGAGCAGTACTTC

v_gene: TRBV6-5
d_gene: NA
j_gene: TRBJ2-7
abundance: few
CDR3aa: CASSRGPVLYEQYF
CDR3nt: TGTGCCAGCAGCAGGGGCCCAGTCCTCTACGAGCAGTACTTC

v_gene: TRBV6-6
d_gene: TRBD2
j_gene: TRBJ2-1
abundance: NA
CDR3aa: CASRPGTSEGEQFF
CDR3nt: TGTGCCAGCCGACCCGGGACTAGCGAGGGTGAGCAGTTCTTC

v_gene: TRBV20-1
d_gene: NA
j_gene: TRBJ2-3
abundance: NA
CDR3aa: CSARLTDTQYF
CDR3nt: TGCAGTGCTAGATTAACAGATACGCAGTATTTT

v_gene: TRBV7-8
d_gene: NA
j_gene: TRBJ1-5
abundance: NA
CDR3aa: CASSLTPRQPQHF
CDR3nt: TGTGCCAGCAGCTTAACCCCCCGGCAGCCCCAGCATTTT

v_gene: TRBV19
d_gene: TRBD1
j_gene: TRBJ1-2
abundance: NA
CDR3aa: CASSDVGQANYGYTF
CDR3nt: TGTGCCAGTAGCGATGTGGGACAGGCTAACTATGGCTACACCTTC

v_gene: TRBV28
d_gene: TRBD1
j_gene: TRBJ2-6
abundance: NA
CDR3aa: CASSSTGDASGANVLTF
CDR3nt: TGTGCCAGCAGTTCCACAGGGGACGCCTCTGGGGCCAACGTCCTGACTTTC

v_gene: TRBV25-1
d_gene: NA
j_gene: TRBJ2-3
abundance: NA
CDR3aa: CASASRYTQYF
CDR3nt: TGTGCCAGCGCATCTAGGTATACGCAGTATTTT

v_gene: TRBV5-1
d_gene: NA
j_gene: TRBJ1-1
abundance: few
CDR3aa: CASSTTVQNTEAFF
CDR3nt: TGCGCCAGCAGCACGACAGTCCAGAACACTGAAGCTTTCTTT

v_gene: TRBV5-8
d_gene: TRBD2
j_gene: TRBJ2-3
abundance: NA
CDR3aa: CASSPGTSGSADTQYF
CDR3nt: TGTGCCAGCAGCCCAGGGACTAGCGGGAGCGCAGATACGCAGTATTTT

v_gene: TRBV7-2
d_gene: TRBD2
j_gene: TRBJ2-7
abundance: NA
CDR3aa: CASSPQVSIAGEQYF
CDR3nt: TGTGCCAGCAGCCCCCAGGTCTCCATAGCGGGTGAGCAGTACTTC

v_gene: TRBV7-8
d_gene: TRBD2
j_gene: TRBJ2-3
abundance: NA
CDR3aa: CASSLGLATSTDTQYF
CDR3nt: TGTGCCAGCAGCTTAGGACTAGCGACGAGCACAGATACGCAGTATTTT

v_gene: TRBV6-5
d_gene: NA
j_gene: TRBJ2-7
abundance: NA
CDR3aa: CASSYREGGSYEQYF
CDR3nt: TGTGCCAGCAGTTACCGGGAAGGGGGCTCCTACGAGCAGTACTTC

v_gene: TRBV10-3
d_gene: NA
j_gene: TRBJ1-6
abundance: NA
CDR3aa: CAISESTASPLHF
CDR3nt: TGTGCCATCAGTGAGTCGACAGCTTCACCCCTCCACTTT

v_gene: TRBV7-3
d_gene: TRBD1
j_gene: TRBJ1-4
abundance: NA
CDR3aa: CASSLTGSTNEKLFF
CDR3nt: TGTGCCAGCAGCTTGACAGGGTCAACTAATGAAAAACTGTTTTTT

v_gene: TRBV28
d_gene: NA
j_gene: TRBJ2-3
abundance: NA
CDR3aa: CASSPTHTQYF
CDR3nt: TGTGCCAGCAGTCCCACACATACGCAGTATTTT

v_gene: TRBV28
d_gene: NA
j_gene: TRBJ1-1
abundance: NA
CDR3aa: CACSTGKNTEAFF
CDR3nt: TGTGCCTGCTCGACCGGGAAGAACACTGAAGCTTTCTTT

v_gene: TRBV5-8
d_gene: NA
j_gene: TRBJ2-5
abundance: NA
CDR3aa: CASSSFRETQYF
CDR3nt: TGTGCCAGCAGCTCCTTCCGAGAGACCCAGTACTTC

v_gene: TRBV7-3
d_gene: NA
j_gene: TRBJ1-1
abundance: NA
CDR3aa: CASSSVQGTEAFF
CDR3nt: TGTGCCAGCAGCTCCGTACAGGGTACTGAAGCTTTCTTT

v_gene: TRBV7-9
d_gene: NA
j_gene: TRBJ2-7
abundance: once
CDR3aa: CASSLSGSLEQYF
CDR3nt: TGTGCCAGCAGCTTATCGGGGTCACTCGAGCAGTACTTC

v_gene: TRBV7-9
d_gene: NA
j_gene: TRBJ2-1
abundance: few
CDR3aa: CASSSGAGNEQFF
CDR3nt: TGTGCCAGCAGCTCAGGGGCGGGCAATGAGCAGTTCTTC

v_gene: TRBV6-5
d_gene: TRBD1
j_gene: TRBJ2-1
abundance: once
CDR3aa: CASTATGFHNEQFF
CDR3nt: TGTGCCAGCACGGCGACAGGGTTCCACAATGAGCAGTTCTTC

v_gene: TRBV7-3
d_gene: TRBD2
j_gene: TRBJ2-7
abundance: NA
CDR3aa: CASSLGLAGMNEQYF
CDR3nt: TGTGCCAGCAGCTTGGGACTAGCGGGAATGAACGAGCAGTACTTC

v_gene: TRBV5-1
d_gene: TRBD1
j_gene: TRBJ1-2
abundance: NA
CDR3aa: CASSLGQGDGYTF
CDR3nt: TGCGCCAGCAGCTTGGGACAGGGCGATGGCTACACCTTC

v_gene: TRBV28
d_gene: NA
j_gene: TRBJ2-7
abundance: NA
CDR3aa: CASTPFRGYEQYF
CDR3nt: TGTGCCAGCACCCCCTTCCGGGGCTACGAGCAGTACTTC

v_gene: TRBV9
d_gene: NA
j_gene: TRBJ2-3
abundance: NA
CDR3aa: CASSVRGWDTDTQYF
CDR3nt: TGTGCCAGCAGCGTACGGGGTTGGGACACAGATACGCAGTATTTT

v_gene: TRBV18
d_gene: NA
j_gene: TRBJ2-3
abundance: once
CDR3aa: CASSPISGLDTQYF
CDR3nt: TGTGCCAGCTCACCAATCAGCGGGCTAGATACGCAGTATTTT

v_gene: TRBV7-2
d_gene: NA
j_gene: TRBJ2-7
abundance: NA
CDR3aa: CASSFGRVYEQYF
CDR3nt: TGTGCCAGCAGCTTCGGTCGGGTTTACGAGCAGTACTTC

v_gene: TRBV9
d_gene: NA
j_gene: TRBJ2-5
abundance: NA
CDR3aa: CASSPEVVTETQYF
CDR3nt: TGTGCCAGCAGCCCAGAGGTGGTCACGGAGACCCAGTACTTC

v_gene: TRBV6-5
d_gene: TRBD2
j_gene: TRBJ2-1
abundance: NA
CDR3aa: CASSWGLAPNEQFF
CDR3nt: TGTGCCAGCAGTTGGGGACTAGCACCCAATGAGCAGTTCTTC

v_gene: TRBV7-3
d_gene: TRBD2
j_gene: TRBJ2-5
abundance: NA
CDR3aa: CASSLAGGSQETQYF
CDR3nt: TGTGCCAGCAGCTTAGCGGGGGGGTCCCAAGAGACCCAGTACTTC

v_gene: TRBV7-9
d_gene: NA
j_gene: TRBJ2-7
abundance: NA
CDR3aa: CASSREPTPAAEQYF
CDR3nt: TGTGCCAGCAGCCGGGAACCGACCCCAGCCGCCGAGCAGTACTTC

v_gene: TRBV19
d_gene: NA
j_gene: TRBJ2-1
abundance: once
CDR3aa: CASSLIQANEQFF
CDR3nt: TGTGCCAGTAGTTTAATCCAAGCGAATGAGCAGTTCTTC

v_gene: TRBV7-6
d_gene: TRBD2
j_gene: TRBJ2-1
abundance: NA
CDR3aa: CASSLTSGREQFF
CDR3nt: TGTGCCAGCAGCTTAACTAGCGGGAGGGAGCAGTTCTTC

v_gene: TRBV9
d_gene: TRBD2
j_gene: TRBJ2-3
abundance: once
CDR3aa: CASSATSGGTDTQYF
CDR3nt: TGTGCCAGCAGCGCGACTAGCGGGGGGACAGATACGCAGTATTTT

v_gene: TRBV29-1
d_gene: TRBD1
j_gene: TRBJ2-1
abundance: NA
CDR3aa: CSVDPRQGTYNEQFF
CDR3nt: TGCAGCGTTGACCCCAGACAGGGCACCTACAATGAGCAGTTCTTC

v_gene: TRBV6-1
d_gene: TRBD2
j_gene: TRBJ2-3
abundance: NA
CDR3aa: CASSVQSLAGGPGDTQYF
CDR3nt: TGTGCCAGCAGTGTACAGAGCCTAGCGGGAGGCCCCGGGGATACGCAGTATTTT

v_gene: TRBV15
d_gene: TRBD1
j_gene: TRBJ1-1
abundance: NA
CDR3aa: CAASPDRGGEAFF
CDR3nt: TGTGCCGCCAGCCCCGACAGGGGTGGCGAAGCTTTCTTT

v_gene: TRBV5-4
d_gene: NA
j_gene: TRBJ1-5
abundance: NA
CDR3aa: CASSLGDHQPQHF
CDR3nt: TGTGCCAGCAGCTTGGGCGATCATCAGCCCCAGCATTTT

v_gene: TRBV4-2
d_gene: NA
j_gene: TRBJ2-2
abundance: NA
CDR3aa: CASSPLAGRNTGELFF
CDR3nt: TGTGCCAGCAGCCCACTGGCGGGCCGGAACACCGGGGAGCTGTTTTTT

v_gene: TRBV29-1
d_gene: TRBD2
j_gene: TRBJ2-7
abundance: NA
CDR3aa: CSVEEAGVYSYEQYF
CDR3nt: TGCAGCGTTGAAGAAGCGGGAGTCTACTCCTACGAGCAGTACTTC

v_gene: TRBV6-5
d_gene: NA
j_gene: TRBJ2-7
abundance: NA
CDR3aa: CASSPQGRASEQYF
CDR3nt: TGTGCCAGCAGCCCACAGGGCAGGGCTAGTGAGCAGTACTTC

v_gene: TRBV7-2
d_gene: TRBD2
j_gene: TRBJ2-7
abundance: NA
CDR3aa: CASSNSGGGYEQYF
CDR3nt: TGTGCCAGCAGCAATAGCGGGGGGGGCTACGAGCAGTACTTC

v_gene: TRBV28
d_gene: TRBD2
j_gene: TRBJ2-7
abundance: once
CDR3aa: CASRAGGRAQEQYF
CDR3nt: TGTGCCAGCAGGGCTGGCGGGAGGGCCCAGGAGCAGTACTTC